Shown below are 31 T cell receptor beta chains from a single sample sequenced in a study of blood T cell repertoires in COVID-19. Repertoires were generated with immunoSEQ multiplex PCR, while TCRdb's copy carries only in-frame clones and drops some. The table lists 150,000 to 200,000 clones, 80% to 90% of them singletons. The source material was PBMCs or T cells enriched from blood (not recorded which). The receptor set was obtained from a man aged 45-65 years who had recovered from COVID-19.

This CDR3 is CASSLGTGGHGYTF. The CDR3 region has the DNA TGTGCCAGCAGCTTGGGGACAGGGGGCCATGGCTACACCTTC. The V gene is TRBV7-9, the J gene TRBJ1-2; 12 bases align to TRBD1. The V and J ends lost 3 bases and 6 bases, in that order; junction bases with no gene match: 2. This CDR3 has 14 residues. Germline CDR1 is SEHNR and CDR2 is FQNEAQ (reference sequence).

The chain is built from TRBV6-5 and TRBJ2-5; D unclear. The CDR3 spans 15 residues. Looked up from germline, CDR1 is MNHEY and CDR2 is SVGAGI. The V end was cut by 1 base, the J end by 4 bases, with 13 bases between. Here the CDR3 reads CASSYLETPLETQYF. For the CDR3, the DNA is TGTGCCAGCAGTTACTTGGAGACTCCCCTAGAGACCCAGTACTTC.

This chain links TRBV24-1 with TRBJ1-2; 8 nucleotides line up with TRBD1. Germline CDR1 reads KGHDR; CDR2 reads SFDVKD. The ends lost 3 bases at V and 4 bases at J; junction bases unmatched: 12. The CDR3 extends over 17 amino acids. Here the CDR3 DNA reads TGTGCCACCAGTGATAGAGCCGGGACAGGACATGCCTATGGCTACACCTTC. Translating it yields CATSDRAGTGHAYGYTF.

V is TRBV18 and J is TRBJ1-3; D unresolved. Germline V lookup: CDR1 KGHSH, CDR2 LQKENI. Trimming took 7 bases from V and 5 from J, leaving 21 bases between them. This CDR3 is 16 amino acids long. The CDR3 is CASFPTHRTLRNTIYF. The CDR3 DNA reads TGTGCCAGCTTCCCAACACACAGAACCCTCAGAAACACCATATATTTT.

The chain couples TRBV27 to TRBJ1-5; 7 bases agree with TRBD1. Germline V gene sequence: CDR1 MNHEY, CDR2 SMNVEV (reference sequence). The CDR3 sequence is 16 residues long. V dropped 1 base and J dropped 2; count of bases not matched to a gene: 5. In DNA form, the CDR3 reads TGTGCCAGCAGTTTATACGGGACAGTCGGCAATCAGCCCCAGCATTTT. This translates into CASSLYGTVGNQPQHF.

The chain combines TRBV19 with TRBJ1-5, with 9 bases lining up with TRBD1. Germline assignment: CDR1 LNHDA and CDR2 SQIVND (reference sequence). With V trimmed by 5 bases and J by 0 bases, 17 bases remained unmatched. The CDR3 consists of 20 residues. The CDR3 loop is CASSPRPGQGLWSSNQPQHF. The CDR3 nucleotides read TGTGCCAGTAGTCCAAGACCGGGACAGGGTTTATGGAGTAGCAATCAGCCCCAGCATTTT.

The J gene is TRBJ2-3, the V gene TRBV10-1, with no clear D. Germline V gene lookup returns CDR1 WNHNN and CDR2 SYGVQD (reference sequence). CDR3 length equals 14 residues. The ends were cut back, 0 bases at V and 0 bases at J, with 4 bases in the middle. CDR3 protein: CASSESPSTDTQYF. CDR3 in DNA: TGCGCCAGCAGTGAGTCTCCTAGCACAGATACGCAGTATTTT.

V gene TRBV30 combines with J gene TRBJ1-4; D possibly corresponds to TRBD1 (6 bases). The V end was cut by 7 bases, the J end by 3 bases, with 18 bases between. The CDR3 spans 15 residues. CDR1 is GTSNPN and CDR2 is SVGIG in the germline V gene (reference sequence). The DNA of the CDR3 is TGTGCCTTAGCCCCCACAGGGTCACCTAATGAAAAACTGTTTTTT. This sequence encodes CALAPTGSPNEKLFF.

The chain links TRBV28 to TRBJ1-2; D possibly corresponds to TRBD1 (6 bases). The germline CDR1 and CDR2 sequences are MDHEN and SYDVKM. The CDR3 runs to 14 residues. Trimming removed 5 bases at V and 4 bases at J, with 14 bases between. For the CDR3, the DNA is TGTGCCAGCAGTGTTAACAGGGCTAGCTATGGCTACACCTTC. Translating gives CASSVNRASYGYTF.

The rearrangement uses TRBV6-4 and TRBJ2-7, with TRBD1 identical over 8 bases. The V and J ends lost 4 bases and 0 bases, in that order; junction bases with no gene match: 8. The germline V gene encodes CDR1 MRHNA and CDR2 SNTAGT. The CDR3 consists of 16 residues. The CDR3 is CASSAKGQAGSYEQYF. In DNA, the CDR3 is TGTGCCAGCAGTGCAAAGGGACAGGCCGGCTCCTACGAGCAGTACTTC.

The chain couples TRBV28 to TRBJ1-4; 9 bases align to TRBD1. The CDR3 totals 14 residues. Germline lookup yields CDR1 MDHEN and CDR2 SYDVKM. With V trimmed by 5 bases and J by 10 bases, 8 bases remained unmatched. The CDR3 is CASSTGQGPGKLFF. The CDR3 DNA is TGTGCCAGCAGTACCGGACAGGGGCCCGGAAAACTGTTTTTT. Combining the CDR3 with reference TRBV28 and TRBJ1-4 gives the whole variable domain DVKVTQSSRYLVKRTGEKVFLECVQDMDHENMFWYRQDPGLGLRLIYFSYDVKMKEKGDIPEGYSVSREKKERFSLILESASTNQTSMYLCASSTGQGPGKLFFGSGTQLSVL.

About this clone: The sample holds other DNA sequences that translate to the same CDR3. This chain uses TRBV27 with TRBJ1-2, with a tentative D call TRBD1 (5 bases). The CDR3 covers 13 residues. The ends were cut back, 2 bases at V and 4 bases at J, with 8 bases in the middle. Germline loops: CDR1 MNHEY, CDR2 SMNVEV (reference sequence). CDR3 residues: CASSLRGGYGYTF. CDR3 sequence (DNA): TGTGCCAGCAGTTTAAGGGGAGGCTATGGCTACACCTTC.

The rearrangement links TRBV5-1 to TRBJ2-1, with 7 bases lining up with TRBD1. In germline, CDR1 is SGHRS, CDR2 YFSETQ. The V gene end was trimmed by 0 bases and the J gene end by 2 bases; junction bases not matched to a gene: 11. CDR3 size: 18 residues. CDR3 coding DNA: TGCGCCAGCAGCTTGGACAGGGGACCCGCTCGTCCCTACAATGAGCAGTTCTTC. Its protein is CASSLDRGPARPYNEQFF.

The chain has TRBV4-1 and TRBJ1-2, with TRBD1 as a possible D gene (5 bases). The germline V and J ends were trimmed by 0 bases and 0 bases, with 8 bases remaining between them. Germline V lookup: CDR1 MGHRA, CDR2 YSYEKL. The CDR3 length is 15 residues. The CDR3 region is CASSQEGPANYGYTF. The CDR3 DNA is TGCGCCAGCAGCCAAGAGGGGCCGGCTAACTATGGCTACACCTTC.

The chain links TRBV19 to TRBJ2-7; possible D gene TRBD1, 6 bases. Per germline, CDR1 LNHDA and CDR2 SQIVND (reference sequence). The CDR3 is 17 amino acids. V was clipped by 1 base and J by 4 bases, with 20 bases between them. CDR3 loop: CASSIATGIFSGYEQYF. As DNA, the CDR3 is TGTGCCAGTAGTATAGCTACAGGGATTTTTTCAGGGTACGAGCAGTACTTC.

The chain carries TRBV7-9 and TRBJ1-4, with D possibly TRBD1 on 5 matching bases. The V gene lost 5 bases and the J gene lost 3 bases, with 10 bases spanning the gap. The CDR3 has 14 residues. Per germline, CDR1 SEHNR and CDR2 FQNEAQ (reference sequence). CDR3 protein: CASSPGTPNEKLFF. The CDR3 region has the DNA TGTGCCAGCAGCCCCGGGACTCCTAATGAAAAACTGTTTTTT.

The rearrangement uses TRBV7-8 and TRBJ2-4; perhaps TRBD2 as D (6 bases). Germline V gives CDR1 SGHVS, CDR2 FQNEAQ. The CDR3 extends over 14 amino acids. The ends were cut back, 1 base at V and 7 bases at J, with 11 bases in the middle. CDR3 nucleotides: TGTGCCAGCAGCTTAGTTCCGGGAGTGAACATTCAGTACTTC. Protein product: CASSLVPGVNIQYF.

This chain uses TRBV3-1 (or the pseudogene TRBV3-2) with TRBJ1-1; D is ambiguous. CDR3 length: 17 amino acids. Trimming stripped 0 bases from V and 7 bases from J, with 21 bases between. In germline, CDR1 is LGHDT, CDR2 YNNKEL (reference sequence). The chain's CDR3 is CASSQDWLGRMVNEAFF. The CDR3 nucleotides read TGTGCCAGCAGCCAAGATTGGTTGGGGAGGATGGTAAATGAAGCTTTCTTT.

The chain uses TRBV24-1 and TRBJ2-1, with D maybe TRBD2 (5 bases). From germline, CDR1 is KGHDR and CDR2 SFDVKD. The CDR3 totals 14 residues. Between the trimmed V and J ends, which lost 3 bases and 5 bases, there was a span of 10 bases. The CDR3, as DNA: TGTGCCACCAGTGATGGAGGACGGAACAATGAGCAGTTCTTC. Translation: CATSDGGRNNEQFF.

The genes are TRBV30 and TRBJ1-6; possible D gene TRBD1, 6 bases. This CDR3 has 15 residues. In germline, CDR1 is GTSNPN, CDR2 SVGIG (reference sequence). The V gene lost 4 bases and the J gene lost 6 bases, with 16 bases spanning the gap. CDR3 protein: CAWTPGGPGNSPLHF. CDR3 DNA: TGTGCCTGGACCCCGGGGGGGCCGGGTAATTCACCCCTCCACTTT.

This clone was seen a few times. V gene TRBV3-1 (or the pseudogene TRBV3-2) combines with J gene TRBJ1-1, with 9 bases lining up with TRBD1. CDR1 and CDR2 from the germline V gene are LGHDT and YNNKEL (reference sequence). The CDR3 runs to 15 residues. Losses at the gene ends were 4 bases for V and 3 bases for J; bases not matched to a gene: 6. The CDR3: CASSLYRDRDTEAFF. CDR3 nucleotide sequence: TGTGCCAGCAGCCTTTACCGGGACAGGGACACTGAAGCTTTCTTT.

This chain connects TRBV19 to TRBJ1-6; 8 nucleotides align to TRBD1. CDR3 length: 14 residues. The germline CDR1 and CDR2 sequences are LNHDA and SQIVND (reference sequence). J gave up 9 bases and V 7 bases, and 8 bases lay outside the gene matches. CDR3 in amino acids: CASNGGTGVSPLHF. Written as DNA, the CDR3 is TGTGCCAGTAACGGCGGGACAGGCGTTTCACCCCTCCACTTT. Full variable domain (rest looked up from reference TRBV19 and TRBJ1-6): DGGITQSPKYLFRKEGQNVTLSCEQNLNHDAMYWYRQDPGQGLRLIYYSQIVNDFQKGDIAEGYSVSREKKESFPLTVTSAQKNPTAFYLCASNGGTGVSPLHFGNGTRLTVT.

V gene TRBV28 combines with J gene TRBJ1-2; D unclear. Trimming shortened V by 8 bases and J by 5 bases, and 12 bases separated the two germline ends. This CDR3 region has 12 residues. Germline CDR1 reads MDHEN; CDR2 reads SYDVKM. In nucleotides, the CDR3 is TGTGCCAGCTATGGAGGGCCGTATGGCTACACCTTC. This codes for CASYGGPYGYTF.

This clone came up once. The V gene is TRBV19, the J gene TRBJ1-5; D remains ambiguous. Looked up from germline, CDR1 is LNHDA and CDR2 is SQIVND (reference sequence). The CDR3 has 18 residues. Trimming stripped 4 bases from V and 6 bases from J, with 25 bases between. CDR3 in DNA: TGTGCCAGTAGTAAGAGAGGGTACCAGACGGTGATGGGTCAGCCCCAGCATTTT. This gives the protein CASSKRGYQTVMGQPQHF.

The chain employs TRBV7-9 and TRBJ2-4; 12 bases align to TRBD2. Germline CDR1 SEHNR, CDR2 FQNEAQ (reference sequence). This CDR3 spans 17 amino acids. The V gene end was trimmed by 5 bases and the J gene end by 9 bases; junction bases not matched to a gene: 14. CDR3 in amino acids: CASSPRTSGDLLSIQYF. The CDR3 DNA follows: TGTGCCAGCAGCCCCCGGACTAGCGGGGACCTCCTAAGCATTCAGTACTTC.

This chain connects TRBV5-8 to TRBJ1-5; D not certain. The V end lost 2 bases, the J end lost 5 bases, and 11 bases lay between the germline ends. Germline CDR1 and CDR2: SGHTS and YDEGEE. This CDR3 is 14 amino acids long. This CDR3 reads CASSLRESYQPQHF. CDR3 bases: TGTGCCAGCAGCTTACGAGAGTCGTATCAGCCCCAGCATTTT.

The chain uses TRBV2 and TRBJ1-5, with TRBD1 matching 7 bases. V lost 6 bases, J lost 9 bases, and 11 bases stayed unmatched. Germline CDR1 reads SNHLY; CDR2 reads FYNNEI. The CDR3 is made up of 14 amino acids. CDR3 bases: TGTGCCAGCAGCGGACAGGATTCGGGTCCGCCCCAGCATTTT. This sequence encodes CASSGQDSGPPQHF.

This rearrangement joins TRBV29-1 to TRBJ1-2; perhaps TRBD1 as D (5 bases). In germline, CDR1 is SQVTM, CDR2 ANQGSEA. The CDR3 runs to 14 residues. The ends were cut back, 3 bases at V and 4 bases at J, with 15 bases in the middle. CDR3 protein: CSVDGVGGTYGYTF. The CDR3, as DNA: TGCAGCGTTGATGGCGTTGGGGGGACCTATGGCTACACCTTC.

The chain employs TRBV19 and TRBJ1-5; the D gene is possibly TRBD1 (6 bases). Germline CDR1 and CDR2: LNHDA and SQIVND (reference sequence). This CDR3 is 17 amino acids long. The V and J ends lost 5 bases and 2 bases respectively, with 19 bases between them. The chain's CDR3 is CASSDSRGRSGNQPQHF. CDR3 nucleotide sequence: TGTGCCAGTAGTGACTCCAGGGGTCGGAGTGGCAATCAGCCCCAGCATTTT.

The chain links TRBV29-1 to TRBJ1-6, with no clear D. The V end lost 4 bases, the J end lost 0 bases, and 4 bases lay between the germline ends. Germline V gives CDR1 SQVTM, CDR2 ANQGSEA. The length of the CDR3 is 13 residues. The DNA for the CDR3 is TGCAGCGTTGGCAGCTCCTATAATTCACCCCTCCACTTT. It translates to CSVGSSYNSPLHF.

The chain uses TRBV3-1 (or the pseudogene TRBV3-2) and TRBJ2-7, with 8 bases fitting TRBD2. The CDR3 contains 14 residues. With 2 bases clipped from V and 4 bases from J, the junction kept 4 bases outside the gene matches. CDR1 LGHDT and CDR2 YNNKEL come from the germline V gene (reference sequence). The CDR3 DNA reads TGTGCCAGCAGCCAATCTAGCGGGTTTTACGAGCAGTACTTC. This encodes CASSQSSGFYEQYF.